The rows below give T cell receptor beta chains drawn from one sample of a study of T cells expressing NK-cell markers. No DNA is given; TCRdb re-called the 5' RACE reads and lists each CDR3 protein once. The data show a few hundred thousand distinct CDR3 sequences, and the top ten clones hold approximately 0.41%. Material: blood T cells: a sorted CD56 or NKG2C T cell subset, CD4+ or CD8+ T cells, or bulk PBMC T cells (not recorded which). All receptors derive from a man younger than 30 in good health. CDR3s include the opening cysteine and the closing phenylalanine or tryptophan.

CDR3 protein: CAISPQGGNQPQHF
CDR3 length: 14
V gene: TRBV10-3
J gene: TRBJ1-5

CDR3 protein: CASSERQKYTEAFF
CDR3 length: 14
V gene: TRBV6-1
J gene: TRBJ1-1

CDR3 protein: CASSQDLKQTTGELFF
CDR3 length: 16
V gene: TRBV3-1
J gene: TRBJ2-2

CDR3 protein: CASSLEASGRVQFF
CDR3 length: 14
V gene: TRBV5-1
J gene: TRBJ2-1

CDR3 protein: CASTSGWTGSPNEQFF
CDR3 length: 16
V gene: TRBV7-8
J gene: TRBJ2-1

CDR3 protein: CASTETGRGYIQYF
CDR3 length: 14
V gene: TRBV12-3/TRBV12-4
J gene: TRBJ2-4

CDR3 protein: CASSHQDRGGSQQYF
CDR3 length: 15
V gene: TRBV16
J gene: TRBJ2-7

CDR3 protein: CAWKVAGTNTGELFF
CDR3 length: 15
V gene: TRBV30
J gene: TRBJ2-2

CDR3 protein: CSARPASGRGGDTQYF
CDR3 length: 16
V gene: TRBV20-1
J gene: TRBJ2-3

CDR3 protein: CSAPLPGGFYEQYF
CDR3 length: 14
V gene: TRBV20-1
J gene: TRBJ2-7

CDR3 protein: CASSTGAYEQYF
CDR3 length: 12
V gene: TRBV18
J gene: TRBJ2-7

CDR3 protein: CASSFWEGGSYEQYF
CDR3 length: 15
V gene: TRBV7-2
J gene: TRBJ2-7

CDR3 protein: CSASGTSGRGYHNEQFF
CDR3 length: 17
V gene: TRBV20-1
J gene: TRBJ2-1

CDR3 protein: CASSVFPGSNEKLFF
CDR3 length: 15
V gene: TRBV9
J gene: TRBJ1-4

CDR3 protein: CASSYGGGGVKNIQYF
CDR3 length: 16
V gene: TRBV6-5
J gene: TRBJ2-4

CDR3 protein: CATSDPTNEKLFF
CDR3 length: 13
V gene: TRBV15
J gene: TRBJ1-4

CDR3 protein: CASSTANFNSGNTIYF
CDR3 length: 16
V gene: TRBV5-5
J gene: TRBJ1-3

CDR3 protein: CSAKSNSTDTQYF
CDR3 length: 13
V gene: TRBV20-1
J gene: TRBJ2-3

CDR3 protein: CASSLNGWVLYF
CDR3 length: 12
V gene: TRBV12-3/TRBV12-4
J gene: TRBJ1-3

CDR3 protein: CASSLPSSNTDTQYF
CDR3 length: 15
V gene: TRBV5-1
J gene: TRBJ2-3

CDR3 protein: CSVRTGTGGIYEQYF
CDR3 length: 15
V gene: TRBV29-1
J gene: TRBJ2-7

CDR3 protein: CASNEHTVSGANVLTF
CDR3 length: 16
V gene: TRBV6-2/TRBV6-3
J gene: TRBJ2-6

CDR3 protein: CSVEENQDQPQHF
CDR3 length: 13
V gene: TRBV29-1
J gene: TRBJ1-5

CDR3 protein: CASRKRELAGHNEQFF
CDR3 length: 16
V gene: TRBV7-9
J gene: TRBJ2-1

CDR3 protein: CSVDRGRGEETQYF
CDR3 length: 14
V gene: TRBV29-1
J gene: TRBJ2-5

CDR3 protein: CAISESAGMKAFF
CDR3 length: 13
V gene: TRBV10-3
J gene: TRBJ1-1

CDR3 protein: CASSFPLGGGLETQYF
CDR3 length: 16
V gene: TRBV7-2
J gene: TRBJ2-5

CDR3 protein: CASSFDETQYF
CDR3 length: 11
V gene: TRBV5-6
J gene: TRBJ2-5

CDR3 protein: CASSLDRSSNSPLHF
CDR3 length: 15
V gene: TRBV5-6
J gene: TRBJ1-6

CDR3 protein: CASSPTRGRANTGELFF
CDR3 length: 17
V gene: TRBV12-3/TRBV12-4
J gene: TRBJ2-2

CDR3 protein: CSVSGGERQPQHF
CDR3 length: 13
V gene: TRBV29-1
J gene: TRBJ1-5

CDR3 protein: CSVERGRSTDTQYF
CDR3 length: 14
V gene: TRBV29-1
J gene: TRBJ2-3

CDR3 protein: CALSGRVSNQETQYF
CDR3 length: 15
V gene: TRBV7-9
J gene: TRBJ2-5

CDR3 protein: CSIKVAGIDTQYF
CDR3 length: 13
V gene: TRBV20-1
J gene: TRBJ2-3

CDR3 protein: CASSPRAWAEKLFF
CDR3 length: 14
V gene: TRBV12-3/TRBV12-4
J gene: TRBJ1-4

CDR3 protein: CASSESSHTQYF
CDR3 length: 12
V gene: TRBV6-1
J gene: TRBJ2-3

CDR3 protein: CASSQTSGRGYEQYF
CDR3 length: 15
V gene: TRBV4-3
J gene: TRBJ2-7

CDR3 protein: CASSLWEAPLTYNEQFF
CDR3 length: 17
V gene: TRBV27
J gene: TRBJ2-1

CDR3 protein: CAISEAGDRQETQYF
CDR3 length: 15
V gene: TRBV10-3
J gene: TRBJ2-5

CDR3 protein: CAWNIGNNEQFF
CDR3 length: 12
V gene: TRBV30
J gene: TRBJ2-1

CDR3 protein: CSARPTTGRTEAFF
CDR3 length: 14
V gene: TRBV20-1
J gene: TRBJ1-1